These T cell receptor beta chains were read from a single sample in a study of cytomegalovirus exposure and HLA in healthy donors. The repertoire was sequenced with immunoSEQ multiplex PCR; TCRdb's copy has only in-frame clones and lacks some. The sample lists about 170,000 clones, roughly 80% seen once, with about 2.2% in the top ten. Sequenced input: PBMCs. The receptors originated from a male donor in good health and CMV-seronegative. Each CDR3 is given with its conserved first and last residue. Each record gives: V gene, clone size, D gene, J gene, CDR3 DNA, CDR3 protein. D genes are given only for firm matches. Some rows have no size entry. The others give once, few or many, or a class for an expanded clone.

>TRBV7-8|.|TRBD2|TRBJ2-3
TGTGCCAGCAGCTCCGGGACTAGTAGCACAGATACGCAGTATTTT
CASSSGTSSTDTQYF
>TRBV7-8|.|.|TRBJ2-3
TGTGCCAGCAGCCGTCGGGGAGGGGGAGCGGATACGCAGTATTTT
CASSRRGGGADTQYF
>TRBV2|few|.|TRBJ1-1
TGTGCCAGCAGTTCTGAGGTGAACACTGAAGCTTTCTTT
CASSSEVNTEAFF
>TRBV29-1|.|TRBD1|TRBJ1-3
TGCAGCGTCGCAGGGGGCGCAAACACCATATATTTT
CSVAGGANTIYF
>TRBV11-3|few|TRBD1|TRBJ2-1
TGTGCCAGCAGCCCCGGGACAGGTCTTTATGAGCAGTTCTTC
CASSPGTGLYEQFF
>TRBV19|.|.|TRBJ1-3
TGTGCCAGTAGTAAATCCCAGGCAAACACCATATATTTT
CASSKSQANTIYF
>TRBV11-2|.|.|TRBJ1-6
TGTGCCAGCAGCTTAGATACCCTAAGGCTAGCACCCCTCCACTTT
CASSLDTLRLAPLHF
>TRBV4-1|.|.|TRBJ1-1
TGCGCCAGCAGCCGAGGGATGAGGCAGTCCGCCGAAAACACTGAAGCTTTCTTT
CASSRGMRQSAENTEAFF
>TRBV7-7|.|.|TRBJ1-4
TGTGCCAGCAGCCGGAGCCCCGAGGAAAAACTGTTTTTT
CASSRSPEEKLFF
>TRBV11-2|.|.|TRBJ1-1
TGTGCCAGCAGTACGGGACAACTCCTTTCTGAAGCTTTCTTT
CASSTGQLLSEAFF
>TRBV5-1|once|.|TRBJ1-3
TGCGCCAGCAGCTCGGGAGGGGCGCCACGCTCTGGAAACACCATATATTTT
CASSSGGAPRSGNTIYF
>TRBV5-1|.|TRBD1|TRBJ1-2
TGCGCCAGCAGCCCCGGACAGGTCTTCCATGGCTACACCTTC
CASSPGQVFHGYTF
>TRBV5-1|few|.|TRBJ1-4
TGCGCCAGCAGCTTGCAGCCAGGGACTAATGAAAAACTGTTTTTT
CASSLQPGTNEKLFF
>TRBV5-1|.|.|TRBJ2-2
TGCGCCAGCAGCTTGTACAGGGAATCCGGTGGCACCGGGGAGCTGTTTTTT
CASSLYRESGGTGELFF
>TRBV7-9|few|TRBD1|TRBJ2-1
TGTGCCAGCAGCAGAGAGGGACAGAGCTCCTACAATGAGCAGTTCTTC
CASSREGQSSYNEQFF
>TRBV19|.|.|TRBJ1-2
TGTGCCAGTAGTTTCTCGTTTGGGTCCGGAGACTATGGCTACACCTTC
CASSFSFGSGDYGYTF
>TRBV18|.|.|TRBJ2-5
TGTGCCAGCTCACCACCGCCCAGGGGACGTTTGGTAGAGACCCAGTACTTC
CASSPPPRGRLVETQYF
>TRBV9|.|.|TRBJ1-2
TGTGCCAGCAGCGGCCAGGGCCCCGCGTATGGCTACACCTTC
CASSGQGPAYGYTF
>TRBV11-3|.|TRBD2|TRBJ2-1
TGTGCCAGCAGCGACGGACTAGCCCCTCTCTACAATGAGCAGTTCTTC
CASSDGLAPLYNEQFF
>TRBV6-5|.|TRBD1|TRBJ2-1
TGTGCCAGCAGTTCGGACAGGGGGTGGGTCAATGAGCAGTTCTTC
CASSSDRGWVNEQFF
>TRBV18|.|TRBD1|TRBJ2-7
TGTGCCAGCTCACGACCGGGACAGGGTCTCGAGCAGTACTTC
CASSRPGQGLEQYF
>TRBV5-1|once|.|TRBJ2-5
TGCGCCAGCAGCTTGGCACTAGCCATCCAAGAGACCCAGTACTTC
CASSLALAIQETQYF
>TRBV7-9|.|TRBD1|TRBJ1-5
TGTGCCAGCAGCTTAACAGGGGGTATCGGTCAGCCCCAGCATTTT
CASSLTGGIGQPQHF
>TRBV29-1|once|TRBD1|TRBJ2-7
TGCAGCGTTGATGGGACAGGGGGCGGCGAGCAGTACTTC
CSVDGTGGGEQYF
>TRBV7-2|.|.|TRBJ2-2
TGTGCCAGCAGCCTTGAGTACACCGGGGAGCTGTTTTTT
CASSLEYTGELFF
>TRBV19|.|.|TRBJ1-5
TGTGCCAGTAGTATCTCTGGGGAGGGCCCCAAACCCAATCAGCCCCAGCATTTT
CASSISGEGPKPNQPQHF
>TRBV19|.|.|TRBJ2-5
TGTGCCAGTAGTAGAACGCCCCGGGAGACCCAGTACTTC
CASSRTPRETQYF
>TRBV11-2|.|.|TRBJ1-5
TGTGCCAGCAGCTTAGATAGGGCAGGGCGGCAGCCCCAGCATTTT
CASSLDRAGRQPQHF
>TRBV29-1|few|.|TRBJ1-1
TGCAGCGTTGTCGTCAGGGTGAACACTGAAGCTTTCTTT
CSVVVRVNTEAFF
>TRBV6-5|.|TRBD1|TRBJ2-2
TGTGCCACTGGACAGGCAGGGAGCACCGGGGAGCTGTTTTTT
CATGQAGSTGELFF
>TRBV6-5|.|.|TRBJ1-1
TGTGCCAGCAATCGGGGGGACACTGAAGCTTTCTTT
CASNRGDTEAFF
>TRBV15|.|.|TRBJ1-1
TGTGCCACCAGCAGAGATCGGGGTGCCGAAGCTTTCTTT
CATSRDRGAEAFF
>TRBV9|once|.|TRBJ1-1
TGTGCCAGCAGCCTCACAACAGGGAGGGTCACTGAAGCTTTCTTT
CASSLTTGRVTEAFF
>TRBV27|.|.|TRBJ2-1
TGTGCCAGCAGTTTCAAGAGGGACTCCTACAATGAGCAGTTCTTC
CASSFKRDSYNEQFF
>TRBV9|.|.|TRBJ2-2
TGTGCCAGCAGCGTAGGTCAGGGCACCGGGGAGCTGTTTTTT
CASSVGQGTGELFF
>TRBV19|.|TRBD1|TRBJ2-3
TGTGCCAGTAGTACGACAGGGGGGTCTGTCACGCAGTATTTT
CASSTTGGSVTQYF
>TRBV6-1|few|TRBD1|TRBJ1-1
TGTGCCAGCAGCAACCGGGACAGGGGGAACACTGAAGCTTTCTTT
CASSNRDRGNTEAFF
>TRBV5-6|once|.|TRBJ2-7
TGTGCCAGCAGCTTGTTAACAGGCGGCAGCTCCTACGAGCAGTACTTC
CASSLLTGGSSYEQYF
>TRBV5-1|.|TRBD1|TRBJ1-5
TGCGCCAGCAGCTTGACAGGGGTGAACAATCAGCCCCAGCATTTT
CASSLTGVNNQPQHF
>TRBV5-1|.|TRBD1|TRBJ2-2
TGCGCCAGCAGCTTTGTTTGGACAGGGAACACCGGGGAGCTGTTTTTT
CASSFVWTGNTGELFF
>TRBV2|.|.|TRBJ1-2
TGTGCCAGCAGTGAATTGGCGGGTAGTAGTGGCTACACCTTC
CASSELAGSSGYTF
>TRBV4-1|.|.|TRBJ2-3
TGCGCCAGCAGCCAAGTAGTATCTAGCACAGATACGCAGTATTTT
CASSQVVSSTDTQYF